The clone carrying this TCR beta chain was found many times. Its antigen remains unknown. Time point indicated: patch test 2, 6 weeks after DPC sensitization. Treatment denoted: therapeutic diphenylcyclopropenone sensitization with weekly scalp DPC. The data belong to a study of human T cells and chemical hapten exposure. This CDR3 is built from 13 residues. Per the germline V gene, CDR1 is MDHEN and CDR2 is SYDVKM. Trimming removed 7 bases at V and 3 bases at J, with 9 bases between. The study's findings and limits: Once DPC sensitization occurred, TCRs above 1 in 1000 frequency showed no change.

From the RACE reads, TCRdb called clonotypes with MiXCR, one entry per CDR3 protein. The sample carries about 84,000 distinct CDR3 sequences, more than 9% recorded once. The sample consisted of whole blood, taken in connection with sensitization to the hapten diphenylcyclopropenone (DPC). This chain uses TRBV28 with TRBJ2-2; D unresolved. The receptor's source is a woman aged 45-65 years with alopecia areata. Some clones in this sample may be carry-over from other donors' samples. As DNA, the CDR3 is TGTGCCAGCACCAGAGGAGACACCGGGGAGCTGTTTTTT. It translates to CASTRGDTGELFF.